A selection of T cell receptor beta chains follows, all from one sample in a study of PD-1 blockade in classical Hodgkin lymphoma. The method was immunoSEQ multiplex PCR; TCRdb's version includes in-frame clones alone and lacks a portion of them. The table has about 15,000 clones, just over 85% seen once; the top ten hold approximately 4.4%. The sequenced sample was peripheral blood mononuclear cells (PBMCs), obtained at baseline. Source of these receptors: a human donor with classical Hodgkin lymphoma. Each CDR3 is given with its conserved first and last residue. A D gene is named only where the DNA matches it firmly. Clone size, where shown, is once, few, many, or a class for clones that have expanded.

v_gene	d_gene	abundance	j_gene	CDR3aa	CDR3nt
TRBV4-3	.	few	TRBJ1-1	CASSVDWGTEAFF	TGCGCCAGCAGCGTCGACTGGGGCACTGAAGCTTTCTTT
TRBV30	.	.	TRBJ2-1	CAWVADWNNEQFF	TGTGCCTGGGTAGCGGACTGGAACAATGAGCAGTTCTTC
TRBV7-9	.	.	TRBJ1-1	CASSTPGEAFF	TGTGCCAGCAGCACCCCAGGCGAAGCTTTCTTT
TRBV28	TRBD2	.	TRBJ2-7	CASSLGTSGYEQYF	TGTGCCAGCAGTTTAGGGACTAGCGGGTACGAGCAGTACTTC
TRBV7-9	.	.	TRBJ1-5	CASSLGGQPQHF	TGTGCCAGCAGCCTCGGTGGTCAGCCCCAGCATTTT
TRBV4-3	.	.	TRBJ2-1	CASSQVASSYNEQFF	TGCGCCAGCAGCCAAGTAGCGAGCTCCTACAATGAGCAGTTCTTC
TRBV2	TRBD2	.	TRBJ2-3	CASTPPRLAGVLGTDTQYF	TGTGCCAGCACCCCCCCCAGACTAGCGGGAGTTTTGGGCACAGATACGCAGTATTTT
TRBV2	.	.	TRBJ1-4	CASSVEGLVYEKLFF	TGTGCCAGCAGTGTAGAGGGGTTGGTTTATGAAAAACTGTTTTTT
TRBV6-6	TRBD1	.	TRBJ1-1	CASSYPPGTAITEAFF	TGTGCCAGCAGTTATCCCCCCGGGACAGCGATCACTGAAGCTTTCTTT
TRBV6-6	.	.	TRBJ1-4	CASSYPGEHEKLFF	TGTGCCAGCAGTTACCCAGGGGAGCATGAAAAACTGTTTTTT
TRBV7-9	TRBD1	.	TRBJ1-2	CASSSAGTGGHGYTF	TGTGCCAGCAGCTCCGCCGGGACAGGGGGCCATGGCTACACCTTC
TRBV11-3	.	.	TRBJ2-7	CASSQRNYEQYF	TGTGCCAGCAGTCAACGGAATTACGAGCAGTACTTC
TRBV5-1	.	.	TRBJ2-5	CASSLSGTYQETQYF	TGCGCCAGCAGCTTGTCAGGGACGTACCAAGAGACCCAGTACTTC
TRBV7-8	.	.	TRBJ1-1	CASSSGHLNTEAFF	TGTGCCAGCAGCTCGGGACACCTAAACACTGAAGCTTTCTTT
TRBV7-9	TRBD1	.	TRBJ2-7	CASMDTGVGYEQYF	TGTGCCAGCATGGACACAGGGGTCGGCTACGAGCAGTACTTC
TRBV30	TRBD2	.	TRBJ2-7	CAWSVGTSGGSSYEQYF	TGTGCCTGGAGTGTTGGGACTAGCGGGGGATCCTCCTACGAGCAGTACTTC
TRBV7-9	.	.	TRBJ1-1	CASSPRTHTEAFF	TGTGCCAGCAGCCCCCGGACCCACACTGAAGCTTTCTTT
TRBV7-9	TRBD1	.	TRBJ2-1	CASSHRQGGNEQFF	TGTGCCAGCAGCCACAGACAGGGTGGCAATGAGCAGTTCTTC
TRBV7-9	.	.	TRBJ1-1	CASSSFRGVTEAFF	TGTGCCAGCAGCTCCTTCAGGGGAGTCACTGAAGCTTTCTTT
TRBV7-2	.	.	TRBJ1-1	CASTSRDPTEAFF	TGTGCCAGCACCTCCCGCGATCCCACTGAAGCTTTCTTT
TRBV4-1	.	.	TRBJ1-5	CASSQAQASNQPQHF	TGCGCCAGCAGCCAAGCGCAGGCTAGCAATCAGCCCCAGCATTTT
TRBV7-2	TRBD2	.	TRBJ2-1	CASSLSSGGYNEQFF	TGTGCCAGCAGCTTATCTAGCGGGGGGTACAATGAGCAGTTCTTC
TRBV5-8	.	.	TRBJ2-5	CASSLRPPPVQYF	TGTGCCAGCAGCCTCCGACCCCCTCCCGTCCAGTACTTC
TRBV7-6	.	.	TRBJ1-2	CASSLEMGVQRGYTF	TGTGCCAGCAGCTTAGAGATGGGGGTTCAAAGAGGCTACACCTTC
TRBV20-1	.	.	TRBJ2-5	CSALSETQYF	TGCAGTGCTCTCAGCGAGACCCAGTACTTC
TRBV2	.	once	TRBJ2-1	CASSEDSLEQFF	TGTGCCAGCAGTGAAGACTCGTTAGAGCAGTTCTTC
TRBV18	.	.	TRBJ1-2	CASSPGQTLYGYTF	TGTGCCAGCTCACCAGGACAGACCCTCTATGGCTACACCTTC
TRBV13	TRBD2	.	TRBJ2-7	CASSLLGSGGIYEQYF	TGTGCCAGCAGCTTATTAGGTAGCGGGGGTATCTACGAGCAGTACTTC
TRBV6-5	.	.	TRBJ2-7	CASSHRGASYEQYF	TGTGCCAGCAGTCATCGGGGGGCCTCGTACGAGCAGTACTTC
TRBV6-5	.	.	TRBJ1-1	CASSYSARTEAFF	TGTGCCAGCAGTTACTCTGCCAGAACTGAAGCTTTCTTT
TRBV25-1	.	.	TRBJ1-1	CASSGGTEAFF	TGTGCCAGCAGTGGGGGCACTGAAGCTTTCTTT
TRBV12-5	TRBD1	.	TRBJ1-4	CASGSGQPNEKLFF	TGTGCTAGTGGTTCGGGACAGCCTAATGAAAAACTGTTTTTT
TRBV27	TRBD2	few	TRBJ2-3	CASSLGLAGGRGTDTQYF	TGTGCCAGCAGCCTTGGACTAGCGGGGGGGAGGGGCACAGATACGCAGTATTTT
TRBV6-6	.	few	TRBJ2-3	CASSQGTVRGGDTQYF	TGTGCCAGCAGCCAAGGGACAGTTCGCGGGGGGGATACGCAGTATTTT
TRBV9	.	.	TRBJ1-6	CASSAQGSYNSPLHF	TGTGCCAGCAGCGCGCAGGGGTCCTATAATTCACCCCTCCACTTT
TRBV30	.	once	TRBJ1-5	CAWSGGPNQPQHF	TGTGCCTGGAGTGGGGGTCCCAATCAGCCCCAGCATTTT
TRBV25-1	.	.	TRBJ1-4	CASSRDSATNEKLFF	TGTGCCAGCAGTCGGGATTCGGCAACTAATGAAAAACTGTTTTTT
TRBV30	.	once	TRBJ2-6	CAWSVRRDSSGANVLTF	TGTGCCTGGAGTGTAAGGAGGGACAGCTCTGGGGCCAACGTCCTGACTTTC
TRBV5-4	.	.	TRBJ1-2	CASSLIGARGYTF	TGTGCCAGCAGCTTAATAGGGGCGCGTGGCTACACCTTC
TRBV2	.	.	TRBJ2-2	CASSAEGNTGELFF	TGTGCCAGCAGTGCCGAGGGGAACACCGGGGAGCTGTTTTTT
TRBV6-5	.	.	TRBJ1-1	CASSADPGTEAFF	TGTGCCAGCAGTGCGGACCCGGGGACTGAAGCTTTCTTT
TRBV1	.	.	TRBJ2-3	CTSSQDVGGPDTQYF	TGCACCAGCAGCCAAGATGTGGGAGGGCCAGATACGCAGTATTTT
TRBV7-9	TRBD2	.	TRBJ2-1	CASSFGSGGYNEQFF	TGTGCCAGCAGCTTCGGAAGCGGGGGCTACAATGAGCAGTTCTTC
TRBV30	.	once	TRBJ2-1	CAWTEGNEQFF	TGTGCCTGGACGGAAGGCAATGAGCAGTTCTTC
TRBV19	TRBD2	.	TRBJ2-1	CASSLSSGGPYNEQFF	TGTGCCAGTAGCCTATCTAGCGGGGGGCCTTACAATGAGCAGTTCTTC
TRBV15	TRBD1	few	TRBJ1-5	CATSRSTGKVQPQHF	TGTGCCACCAGCAGGTCGACAGGGAAAGTTCAGCCCCAGCATTTT
TRBV7-6	TRBD1	.	TRBJ2-5	CASSPWTGSAETQYF	TGTGCCAGCAGCCCCTGGACAGGGTCCGCAGAGACCCAGTACTTC
TRBV6-6	.	few	TRBJ2-2	CASSYSRVNTGELFF	TGTGCCAGCAGTTATAGTCGGGTGAACACCGGGGAGCTGTTTTTT
TRBV28	TRBD1	.	TRBJ2-2	CASSYPQGVGVAGELFF	TGTGCCAGCAGTTACCCCCAGGGGGTCGGGGTCGCCGGGGAGCTGTTTTTT
TRBV19	.	few	TRBJ1-1	CASSAQGNTEAFF	TGTGCCAGTAGTGCACAGGGGAACACTGAAGCTTTCTTT
TRBV10-2	.	.	TRBJ2-7	CASSAPGPAFSEQYF	TGCGCCAGCAGTGCCCCCGGGCCCGCCTTTTCCGAGCAGTACTTC